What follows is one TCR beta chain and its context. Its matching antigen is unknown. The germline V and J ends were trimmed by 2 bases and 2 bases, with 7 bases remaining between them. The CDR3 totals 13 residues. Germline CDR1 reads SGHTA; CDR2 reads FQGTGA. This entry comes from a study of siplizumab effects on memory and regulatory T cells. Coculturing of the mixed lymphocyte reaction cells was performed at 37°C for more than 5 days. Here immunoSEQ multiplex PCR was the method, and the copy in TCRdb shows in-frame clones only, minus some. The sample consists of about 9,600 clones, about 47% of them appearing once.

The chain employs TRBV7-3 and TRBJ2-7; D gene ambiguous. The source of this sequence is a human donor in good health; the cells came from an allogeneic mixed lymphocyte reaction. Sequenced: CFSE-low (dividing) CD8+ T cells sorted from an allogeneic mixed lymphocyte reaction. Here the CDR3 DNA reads TGTGCCAGCAGCTTAGTCAGGACCTACGAGCAGTACTTC. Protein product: CASSLVRTYEQYF.